Listed below are T cell receptor beta chains from one sample, sequenced in a study of beta chain features in type 1 diabetes. Generated by immunoSEQ multiplex PCR, the TCRdb table keeps only in-frame clones and is missing some. The data show almost 350,000 clones, around a fifth seen once. The specimen was naive CD4+ T cells from blood. The receptors here all came from a woman aged 18-29 years in good health. CDR3s leave out the opening cysteine and the closing phenylalanine or tryptophan. D genes are given only for firm matches.

J: TRBJ1-2
D: NA
V: TRBV6-1
CDR3: ASSGDIYGYT

J: TRBJ2-7
D: NA
V: TRBV29-1
CDR3: SVTGSYEQY

J: TRBJ2-7
D: TRBD2
V: TRBV4-1
CDR3: ASSHRWTSGSNFRGYEQY

J: TRBJ2-3
D: TRBD2
V: TRBV9
CDR3: ASTGGGEDTQY

J: TRBJ1-1
D: TRBD1
V: TRBV10-3
CDR3: ATHQDRTTEAF

J: TRBJ2-7
D: TRBD2
V: TRBV7-8
CDR3: ASSLARLAGVYEQY

J: TRBJ2-2
D: NA
V: TRBV19
CDR3: ASSPQANTGELF

J: TRBJ1-2
D: NA
V: TRBV5-4
CDR3: ASSETNYGYT

J: TRBJ2-7
D: NA
V: TRBV15
CDR3: ATSRVDSSYEQY

J: TRBJ2-1
D: NA
V: TRBV6-5
CDR3: ASSYDSHNEQF

J: TRBJ2-1
D: TRBD2
V: TRBV18
CDR3: ASSLRTSGSNNEQF

J: TRBJ1-1
D: NA
V: TRBV5-4
CDR3: ASSLERVRNTEAF

J: TRBJ1-2
D: TRBD1
V: TRBV30
CDR3: ALGTGAYYGYT

J: TRBJ2-7
D: TRBD1
V: TRBV4-3
CDR3: ASSQVGTGPYEQY

J: TRBJ2-7
D: TRBD2
V: TRBV4-3
CDR3: ASSQGLAGTYEQY

J: TRBJ2-7
D: NA
V: TRBV18
CDR3: ASSGGAYEQY

J: TRBJ1-5
D: NA
V: TRBV19
CDR3: ASSIGGVSNQPQH

J: TRBJ1-1
D: NA
V: TRBV20-1
CDR3: SARGDTDLI

J: TRBJ2-4
D: NA
V: TRBV25-1
CDR3: ASSDIQRNIQY

J: TRBJ2-7
D: TRBD2
V: TRBV12-5
CDR3: ASGSPGGGFYEQY

J: TRBJ2-5
D: NA
V: TRBV5-4
CDR3: ASSSWTNQETQY

J: TRBJ1-3
D: TRBD1
V: TRBV29-1
CDR3: SVKHGTAVGNTIY

J: TRBJ2-7
D: NA
V: TRBV5-6
CDR3: ASSPETGGYYEQY

J: TRBJ2-1
D: TRBD2
V: TRBV9
CDR3: AGTSGRSGNEQF

J: TRBJ2-1
D: NA
V: TRBV5-1
CDR3: ASSLGRNEQF

J: TRBJ2-7
D: NA
V: TRBV10-2
CDR3: ASGPSTYEQY

J: TRBJ1-1
D: NA
V: TRBV18
CDR3: ASSPVGGDTEAF

J: TRBJ2-1
D: TRBD1
V: TRBV4-1
CDR3: ASSLLPWDRQF

J: TRBJ1-2
D: TRBD1
V: TRBV19
CDR3: ASKAGQGRGYT

J: TRBJ2-3
D: NA
V: TRBV9
CDR3: ASSNWASTDTQY

J: TRBJ1-5
D: NA
V: TRBV6-5
CDR3: ASSWDNQPQH

J: TRBJ2-1
D: TRBD2
V: TRBV11-1
CDR3: ASSPPQRGPLVNEQF

J: TRBJ2-7
D: TRBD1
V: TRBV19
CDR3: ASSILGTGNGEQY

J: TRBJ2-7
D: TRBD1
V: TRBV5-1
CDR3: ASSLEFGTGTYEQY

J: TRBJ2-1
D: NA
V: TRBV7-6
CDR3: ASSLFTSGSIYNEQF

J: TRBJ1-1
D: NA
V: TRBV30
CDR3: AWSVGAEAF

J: TRBJ2-7
D: NA
V: TRBV27
CDR3: ASRRTEIYEQY

J: TRBJ2-1
D: NA
V: TRBV20-1
CDR3: SAYLNEQF

J: TRBJ2-1
D: TRBD2
V: TRBV7-6
CDR3: ASSGLAANNEQF

J: TRBJ1-2
D: TRBD1
V: TRBV4-2
CDR3: ASSLGQGDYGYT

J: TRBJ1-5
D: NA
V: TRBV18
CDR3: ASSPSRDQPQH

J: TRBJ2-5
D: NA
V: TRBV9
CDR3: ASSGSGGRETQY

J: TRBJ1-5
D: NA
V: TRBV5-6
CDR3: ASSSGGGNQPQH

J: TRBJ2-6
D: TRBD2
V: TRBV9
CDR3: ASNLLAGVRSGANVLT

J: TRBJ1-4
D: NA
V: TRBV7-7
CDR3: ASSLSATNEKLF

J: TRBJ1-2
D: NA
V: TRBV6-5
CDR3: ASRKTGNYGYT

J: TRBJ2-3
D: TRBD1
V: TRBV5-1
CDR3: ASSSFTDRADTQY

J: TRBJ2-2
D: NA
V: TRBV7-2
CDR3: ASSSWGTFSTGELF

J: TRBJ1-2
D: NA
V: TRBV7-2
CDR3: ASSRTRDTYGYT

J: TRBJ1-1
D: TRBD1
V: TRBV4-2
CDR3: ASSQERGLQAF

J: TRBJ1-2
D: NA
V: TRBV29-1
CDR3: SVESRESGYT

J: TRBJ2-3
D: NA
V: TRBV2
CDR3: ASSEAGSTDTQY

J: TRBJ1-4
D: NA
V: TRBV29-1
CDR3: SASGTGEKLF

J: TRBJ1-2
D: TRBD1
V: TRBV4-1
CDR3: ASSEGQDTGYT

J: TRBJ2-5
D: TRBD1
V: TRBV7-2
CDR3: ASSLGDRAETQY

J: TRBJ2-1
D: TRBD1
V: TRBV14
CDR3: ASSHLDRGLGYEQF

J: TRBJ2-1
D: NA
V: TRBV7-9
CDR3: ASSRDISGNEQF

J: TRBJ1-1
D: TRBD1
V: TRBV4-2
CDR3: ASSYQTRDSEAF